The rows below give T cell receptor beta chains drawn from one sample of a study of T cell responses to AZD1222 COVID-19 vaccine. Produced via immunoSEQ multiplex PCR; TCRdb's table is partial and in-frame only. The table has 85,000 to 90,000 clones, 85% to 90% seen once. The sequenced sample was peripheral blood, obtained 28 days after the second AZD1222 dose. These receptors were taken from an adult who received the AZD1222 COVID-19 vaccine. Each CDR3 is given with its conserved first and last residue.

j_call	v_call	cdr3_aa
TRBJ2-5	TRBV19	CASGSGETQYF
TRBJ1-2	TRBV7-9	CASSPGGHSLNYGYTF
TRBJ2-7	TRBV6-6	CASSYRQGGSTYEQYF
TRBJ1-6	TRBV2	CASVEDYNSPLHF
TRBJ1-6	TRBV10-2	CASSDLGGSPLHF
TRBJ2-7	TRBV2	CASSELRGHEQYF
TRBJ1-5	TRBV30	CAWNTGNMNQPQHF
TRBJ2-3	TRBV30	CAWQDFTDTQYF
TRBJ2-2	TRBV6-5	CASSYEGTVNTGELFF
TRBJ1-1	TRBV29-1	CSGRQGSTEAFF
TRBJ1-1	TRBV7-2	CASSLRQGGDTEAFF
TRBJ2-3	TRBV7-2	CASSPGAHADTQYF